This T cell receptor (beta chain) was obtained from a study of T-cell memory formation after mild COVID-19. Constant-segment primers served in 5'RACE that generated TCR alpha and TCR beta cDNA libraries bearing sample barcodes and UMIs. TCRdb re-derived calls from the 5' RACE reads in MiXCR, one entry per CDR3 protein. The data contain roughly 350,000 distinct CDR3 sequences, around 15% of them singletons. Turning to this clonotype: The antigen remains undetermined.

Study-level points and caveats: Pre-infection memory showed some responding clones, and this suggested that cross-reactive memory joined.

The CDR3 spans 14 residues. V was pared by 5 bases and J by 8 bases, with 19 bases between. The germline V gene encodes CDR1 SGHRS and CDR2 YFSETQ. The sequence was collected from a man in his late teens or twenties who had mild COVID-19 (a few samples of this study predate the infection). Cell type and time point are not known. The rearrangement joins TRBV5-1 to TRBJ1-2, with D maybe TRBD1 (5 bases). Input material: PBMCs or a T cell subset sorted from them (not recorded which). CDR3 protein: CASSYGLGRQGYTF. CDR3 in DNA: TGCGCCAGCAGTTACGGCCTGGGCCGACAGGGCTACACCTTC.